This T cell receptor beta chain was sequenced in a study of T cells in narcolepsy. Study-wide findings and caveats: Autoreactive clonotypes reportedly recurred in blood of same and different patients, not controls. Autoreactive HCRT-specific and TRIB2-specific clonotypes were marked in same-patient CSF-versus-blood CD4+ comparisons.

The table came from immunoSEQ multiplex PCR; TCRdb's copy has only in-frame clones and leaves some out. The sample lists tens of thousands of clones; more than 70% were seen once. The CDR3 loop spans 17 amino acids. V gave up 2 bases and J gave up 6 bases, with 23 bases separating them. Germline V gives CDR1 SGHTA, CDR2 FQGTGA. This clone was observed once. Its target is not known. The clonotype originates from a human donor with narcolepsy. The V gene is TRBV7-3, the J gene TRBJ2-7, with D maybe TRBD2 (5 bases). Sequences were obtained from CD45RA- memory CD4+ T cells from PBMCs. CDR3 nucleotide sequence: TGTGCCAGCAGCTTAGGCCCCCCAACAATGATAACTAGCGAGCAGTACTTC. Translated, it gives CASSLGPPTMITSEQYF.